This T cell receptor (beta chain) was sequenced in a study of cytomegalovirus exposure and HLA in healthy donors. Regarding the study as a whole: Most of the TCR beta V segments (in an earlier analysis) were productive either about 87% or about 30% of the time.

It was with 60 Vbeta and 13 Jbeta primers that the PCR ran. In the original processing: A later analysis tallied tens of millions of unique TCR beta chains, approximately 11 million of them shared. This table comes from immunoSEQ multiplex PCR, and its TCRdb copy is limited to in-frame clones, with some not included. The V and J calls and clone size come from that table; D and trimming were worked out from the DNA. Of 150,000 to 250,000 clones in the sample, around 79% were seen once. This CDR3 spans 15 amino acids. J was trimmed by 5 bases and V by 0 bases; bases with no gene match: 7. Germline CDR1 is SGDLS and CDR2 is YYNGEE. Note on this clone: Its specificity is not known.

The sequence was collected from a girl aged 10 to 17 in good health and CMV-seropositive. The chain uses TRBV9 and TRBJ2-7; 8 bases map to TRBD2. Specimen: PBMCs. The CDR3 nucleotides are TGTGCCAGCAGCGTAGAGGGGACTAGTGTCGACGAGCAGTACTTC. Protein: CASSVEGTSVDEQYF.